The rows below give T cell receptor beta chains drawn from one sample of a study of human T cells and chemical hapten exposure. TCRdb reanalysed the RACE reads using MiXCR and keeps one entry per CDR3 protein. The sample shows some 300,000 distinct CDR3 sequences, 5% to 6.5% of them seen only once. The specimen comprised whole blood, sampled in connection with sensitization to the hapten diphenylcyclopropenone (DPC). The receptors were gathered from a woman under 30 with alopecia areata. Some clones in this sample may be carry-over from other donors' samples. Each CDR3 is given with its conserved first and last residue. A D gene is named only where the DNA matches it firmly. Not all rows give a size; the values are once, few, many and, for expanded clones, a class.

TRBD1,TRBJ2-7,TRBV7-9,NA,CASSLTGTGNIYEQYF,TGTGCCAGCAGCTTGACCGGGACAGGGAATATCTACGAGCAGTACTTC
TRBD1,TRBJ1-1,TRBV27,NA,CASSLFTPGQGPPGLVF,TGTGCCAGCAGTTTATTCACCCCCGGACAGGGGCCGCCCGGATTAGTCTTT
NA,TRBJ1-1,TRBV12-3/TRBV12-4,many,CASSRRGKSPGFGTNTEAFF,TGTGCCAGCAGCCGCCGCGGCAAAAGTCCTGGGTTTGGGACTAACACTGAAGCTTTCTTT
NA,TRBJ1-1,TRBV27,few,CASSWKGLGTEAFF,TGTGCCAGCAGTTGGAAAGGATTGGGCACTGAAGCTTTCTTT
NA,TRBJ1-5,TRBV28,many,CASSLWSDSNQPQHF,TGTGCCAGCAGTTTATGGTCGGATAGCAATCAGCCCCAGCATTTT
NA,TRBJ1-1,TRBV3-1,many,CASSHLPVGGSEAFF,TGTGCCAGCAGCCACCTCCCCGTTGGGGGTTCAGAAGCTTTCTTT
NA,TRBJ2-1,TRBV29-1,many,CSGQRGSHNEQFF,TGCAGCGGGCAGAGGGGCTCACATAATGAGCAGTTCTTC
NA,TRBJ2-3,TRBV2,NA,CASRSVDTQYF,TGTGCCAGCAGATCAGTAGATACGCAGTATTTT
TRBD1,TRBJ1-2,TRBV6-2/TRBV6-3,many,CASSYSLTGTSYTF,TGTGCCAGCAGTTACTCGTTGACAGGGACAAGCTACACCTTC
TRBD2,TRBJ2-5,TRBV6-2/TRBV6-3,many,CASSHRDRAGETQYF,TGTGCCAGCAGTCACCGGGACCGCGCGGGGGAAACCCAGTACTTC
NA,TRBJ1-6,TRBV20-1,NA,CSAPGRDSPLHF,TGCAGTGCTCCCGGGCGGGATTCACCCCTCCACTTT
TRBD1,TRBJ1-2,TRBV6-6,few,CASSYKQTGEHYGYTF,TGTGCCAGCAGTTACAAACAGACAGGGGAGCACTATGGCTACACCTTC
NA,TRBJ1-5,TRBV7-9,few,CASSEFNQPQHF,TGTGCCAGCAGCGAGTTTAATCAGCCCCAGCATTTT
NA,TRBJ2-6,TRBV7-2,NA,CASSSPPGSSQAGANVLTF,TGTGCCAGCAGCTCACCCCCCGGCTCATCCCAGGCTGGGGCCAACGTCCTGACTTTC
NA,TRBJ1-4,TRBV27,few,CASSTGNEKLFF,TGTGCCAGCAGTACAGGGAATGAAAAACTGTTTTTT
TRBD2,TRBJ2-1,TRBV9,NA,CASSADGLATNEQFF,TGTGCCAGCAGCGCCGACGGACTAGCAACTAATGAGCAGTTCTTC
NA,TRBJ1-5,TRBV12-5,few,CASGLRRFARYSNQPQHF,TGTGCTAGTGGTTTGCGTCGTTTCGCTCGTTATAGCAATCAGCCCCAGCATTTT
TRBD2,TRBJ2-2,TRBV4-3,NA,CASSQVSGGNTGELFF,TGCGCCAGCAGCCAAGTTAGCGGGGGGAACACCGGGGAGCTGTTTTTT
NA,TRBJ1-2,TRBV20-1,NA,CSARAVDRDYGYTF,TGCAGTGCTAGAGCTGTGGACAGAGACTATGGCTACACCTTC
NA,TRBJ1-1,TRBV20-1,NA,CSARGVMGDTEAFF,TGCAGTGCTAGAGGGGTAATGGGGGACACTGAAGCTTTCTTT
TRBD2,TRBJ2-3,TRBV3-1,NA,CASSQGAGTSGYF,TGTGCCAGCAGCCAAGGCGCCGGGACTAGCGGGTATTTT
NA,TRBJ2-2,TRBV4-1,few,CASSRPGNTGELFF,TGCGCCAGCAGCCGCCCGGGGAACACCGGGGAGCTGTTTTTT
NA,TRBJ2-3,TRBV6-6,many,CASLEIGTDTQYF,TGTGCCAGCTTGGAGATAGGCACAGATACGCAGTATTTT
NA,TRBJ2-3,TRBV6-2/TRBV6-3,few,CASSYQTQDTQYF,TGTGCCAGCAGCTATCAGACTCAAGATACGCAGTATTTT
NA,TRBJ1-2,TRBV7-9,NA,CASSARQTYGYTF,TGTGCCAGCAGCGCCAGACAGACCTATGGCTACACCTTC
NA,TRBJ2-1,TRBV6-5,NA,CASSYAGKSYNEQFF,TGTGCCAGCAGTTATGCGGGGAAATCCTACAATGAGCAGTTCTTC
NA,TRBJ1-5,TRBV29-1,NA,CSVEVDGAGNQPQHF,TGCAGCGTTGAAGTTGATGGGGCAGGCAATCAGCCCCAGCATTTT
NA,TRBJ2-4,TRBV6-1,few,CASIGGQSTAGYF,TGTGCCAGCATCGGGGGACAGTCAACCGCAGGGTACTTC